These 6 T cell receptor beta chains share one sample of origin, sequenced in a study of tumor-infiltrating lymphocytes in primary liver carcinoma. Unsorted whole blood yielded the blood RNA, and germline DNA was also extracted. cDNA specific to TCR beta was made from 500 to 650 ng of total RNA, with a constant-region primer employed for priming. Three nested multiplex PCR rounds of slightly modified ARM-PCR generated TCR beta libraries. A C-beta reverse primer and TRBV1-TRBV30 forward primers served in each of the first two PCR rounds, at ten to eleven cycles apiece. TCRdb independently ran MiXCR on the multiplex PCR reads; one entry per CDR3 protein. The sample records over 250,000 distinct CDR3 sequences, about 50% being singletons. Sequencing used peripheral blood. The source of these receptors is a woman in her 30s with primary liver carcinoma and hepatitis B virus infection.

The rearrangement joins TRBV29-1 to TRBJ2-7; tentative D call: TRBD1 (5 bases). V lost 4 bases to trimming and J lost 5 bases, with 15 bases between them. The CDR3 is 13 amino acids. Germline loops: CDR1 SQVTM, CDR2 ANQGSEA. CDR3 residues: CSVVLSQGNEQYF. The CDR3 DNA follows: TGCAGCGTTGTACTTAGCCAGGGAAACGAGCAGTACTTC.

A word on this clonotype: Sequence at one end of the junction differs from germline and may be a read error. The chain recombines TRBV7-6 with TRBJ2-7; D unclear. Germline CDR1 is SGHVS and CDR2 is FNYEAQ. The CDR3 runs 15 residues. CDR3 in DNA: TGTGCCAGCAGCTTAAATTCTGGTCCGAAATACGAGCAGCACTTC. It encodes CASSLNSGPKYEQHF.

The rearrangement joins TRBV28 to TRBJ2-6; D is possibly TRBD1 or TRBD2 (6 bases each). V was cut by 7 bases and J by 4 bases, with 11 bases left in between. There are 14 residues in the CDR3. CDR1 and CDR2 (germline): MDHEN, SYDVKM. CDR3 amino acids: CASKLGGGANVLTF. DNA of the CDR3: TGTGCCAGCAAACTAGGGGGGGGGGCCAACGTCCTGACTTTC.

In this sample, this clonotype turned up once. Germline is not matched at one junction end, which may reflect a read error. The V call is TRBV4-1, the J call TRBJ2-1; the D gene is possibly TRBD2 (5 bases). The CDR3 totals 14 residues. The germline V gene encodes CDR1 MGHRA and CDR2 YSYEKL. Here the CDR3 DNA reads TGCGCCAGCAGGCAAGATAGAGGGAGCAATGAGCAGTTCTTC. It codes for CASRQDRGSNEQFF.

The chain uses TRBV5-4 and TRBJ2-3; 9 bases fit TRBD2. This CDR3 contains 15 residues. V lost 2 bases and J lost 3; bases outside the gene matches: 4. Germline CDR1 SGHNT, CDR2 YYREEE (reference sequence). CDR3 coding DNA: TGTGCCAGCAGCTTCCCTAGCGGGGTGACAGATACGCAGTATTTT. Translating gives CASSFPSGVTDTQYF.

This clonotype appeared a single time. The junction departs from the called germline gene at one end, perhaps through a read error. This sequence joins TRBV12-3 or TRBV12-4 and TRBJ1-4; no reliable D call. The CDR3 has 13 residues. The CDR3 loop reads CASNLRSNERLFF. CDR3 DNA: TGTGCCAGCAACCTTAGGTCGAATGAAAGACTGTTTTTT.